Following are 20 T cell receptor beta chains from one sample sequenced in a study of cytomegalovirus exposure and HLA in healthy donors. Vbeta (60) and Jbeta (13) primers were used in the PCR. Here immunoSEQ multiplex PCR was the method, and the copy in TCRdb shows in-frame clones only, minus some. The data contain roughly 150,000 clones, around 68% of them singletons. Sequenced input: PBMCs. The receptors derive from a man in his thirties or forties in good health and CMV-seropositive.

This clone appeared a single time. V gene TRBV30 combines with J gene TRBJ2-7; 9 bases fit TRBD2. The V and J ends lost 0 bases and 7 bases, in that order; junction bases with no gene match: 4. The V gene's germline CDR1 is GTSNPN and CDR2 SVGIG (reference sequence). The CDR3 sequence is 13 residues long. DNA for the CDR3: TGTGCCTGGAGTGTACTGCGGGAGGGTGAGCAGTACTTC. Its translation is CAWSVLREGEQYF.

Here the CDR3 reads CASSQGGRGSYEQYF. As DNA, the CDR3 is TGCGCCAGCAGCCAAGGGGGACGCGGGAGTTACGAGCAGTACTTC. The chain is built from TRBV4-1 and TRBJ2-7; 7 nucleotides match TRBD2. Losses at the gene ends were 1 base for V and 4 bases for J; bases not matched to a gene: 7. Germline lookup yields CDR1 MGHRA and CDR2 YSYEKL. The CDR3 consists of 15 residues.

As regards this clone: Other DNA sequences in this specimen translate into the identical CDR3. The chain is built from TRBV10-3 and TRBJ1-4; no clear D gene. CDR3 length: 13 residues. Germline values: CDR1 ENHRY, CDR2 SYGVKD. V shed 1 base and J shed 6 bases, with 6 bases lying between them. The CDR3 loop is CAISELGDEKLFF. The CDR3 DNA is TGTGCCATCAGTGAGTTGGGCGATGAAAAACTGTTTTTT.

This rearrangement joins TRBV27 to TRBJ2-5; 9 positions agree with TRBD2. In germline, CDR1 is MNHEY, CDR2 SMNVEV (reference sequence). Losses at the gene ends were 4 bases for V and 2 bases for J; bases not matched to a gene: 11. The length of the CDR3 is 17 residues. The CDR3: CASSWGLASGSQETQYF. For the CDR3, the DNA is TGTGCCAGCAGTTGGGGACTAGCCTCGGGCTCGCAAGAGACCCAGTACTTC.

The CDR3 DNA reads as TGCAGCGTTTTACTGGGAGACACGGAGACCCAGTACTTC. Protein product: CSVLLGDTETQYF. J is TRBJ2-5 and V is TRBV29-1, with D perhaps TRBD2 (5 bases). This CDR3 has 13 amino acids. Trimming took 5 bases from V and 5 from J, leaving 15 bases between them. The germline V gene has CDR1 SQVTM and CDR2 ANQGSEA.

This clone was observed a single time. V is TRBV29-1 and J is TRBJ2-1; 14 positions match TRBD2. The CDR3 runs to 15 residues. The V gene's germline CDR1 is SQVTM and CDR2 ANQGSEA. J lost 9 bases, V lost 6 bases, and 10 bases had no gene match. CDR3 amino acids: CSVRQGLAGVSEQFF. CDR3 sequence (DNA): TGCAGCGTAAGACAGGGACTAGCGGGAGTGAGTGAGCAGTTCTTC.

The chain has TRBV12-5 and TRBJ1-1; D is uncertain. Germline CDR1 reads LGHNT; CDR2 reads FRNRAP. The CDR3 spans 15 residues. Trimming removed 0 bases from V and 4 bases from J, with 12 bases in between. Here the CDR3 reads CASGLVRVTSTEAFF. CDR3 nucleotides: TGTGCTAGTGGTTTGGTGAGGGTTACGAGCACTGAAGCTTTCTTT.

The rearrangement joins TRBV13 to TRBJ1-1, with D perhaps matching TRBD1 (6 bases). V was pared by 3 bases and J by 4 bases, with 15 bases between. From germline, CDR1 is PRHDT and CDR2 FYEKMQ (reference sequence). The CDR3 runs to 15 residues. CDR3 sequence: CASSFRDTIVTEAFF. CDR3 DNA: TGTGCCAGCAGCTTCCGGGACACGATTGTCACTGAAGCTTTCTTT.

The V call is TRBV2, the J call TRBJ2-3; 11 positions match TRBD2. The CDR3 has 14 amino acids. V trimming: 7 bases; J trimming: 5 bases; junction bases outside the gene matches: 5. Germline V lookup: CDR1 SNHLY, CDR2 FYNNEI. CDR3 bases: TGTGCCAGCACCTCCGGGACTAGCGGAGATACGCAGTATTTT. This translates into CASTSGTSGDTQYF.

This clone was seen only once. The junction and the germline gene differ at one end; a read error may be behind it. The rearrangement joins TRBV7-9 to TRBJ2-5; D is possibly TRBD2 (5 bases). The CDR3 length is 15 residues. Per germline, CDR1 SEHNR and CDR2 FQNEAQ (reference sequence). The chain's CDR3 is CASSLGKGLQEIQYF. The CDR3 DNA reads TGTGCCAGCAGCTTAGGAAAAGGACTTCAAGAGATCCAGTACTTC.

The V and J genes are TRBV4-1 and TRBJ1-2; D ambiguous. The V gene's germline CDR1 is MGHRA and CDR2 YSYEKL. This CDR3 is built from 15 residues. Trimming left V 1 base short and J 0 bases short, with 9 bases between. CDR3 nucleotide sequence: TGCGCCAGCAGCCAAGGACCTACAGCTAACTATGGCTACACCTTC. It encodes CASSQGPTANYGYTF.

CDR3 nucleotide sequence: TGTGCCAGCAGTTACGAGGGAAACACTGAAGCTTTCTTT. Amino acid sequence: CASSYEGNTEAFF. V is TRBV6-6 and J is TRBJ1-1; no clear D gene. Trimming removed 2 bases at V and 2 bases at J, with 6 bases between. Per the germline V gene, CDR1 is MNHNY and CDR2 is SVGAGI (reference sequence). The CDR3 totals 13 residues.

V usage is TRBV7-9 and J usage is TRBJ2-7, with 7 bases identical to TRBD2. Germline-derived CDR1 and CDR2 are SEHNR and FQNEAQ (reference sequence). CDR3 length equals 12 residues. The ends lost 5 bases at V and 7 bases at J; junction bases unmatched: 5. The CDR3 bases are TGTGCCAGCAGCCGCGGGACTAAAGAGCAGTACTTC. Translation: CASSRGTKEQYF.

This clone was seen only a few times. This chain uses TRBV9 with TRBJ2-1; TRBD2 matches 11 bases. The germline V gene has CDR1 SGDLS and CDR2 YYNGEE. The CDR3 is made up of 15 amino acids. V lost 0 bases, J lost 9 bases, and 5 bases stayed unmatched. Here the CDR3 reads CASSVEVAGGIEQFF. The CDR3 coding sequence is TGTGCCAGCAGCGTAGAGGTAGCGGGAGGGATTGAGCAGTTCTTC.

The chain links TRBV13 to TRBJ1-2; 8 positions match TRBD1. The V gene's germline CDR1 is PRHDT and CDR2 FYEKMQ (reference sequence). The CDR3 loop spans 16 amino acids. Trimming removed 5 bases from V and 0 bases from J; junction bases left unmatched: 8. CDR3 loop: CASSGEDRATNYGYTF. In DNA form, the CDR3 reads TGTGCCAGCAGCGGAGAGGACAGGGCGACTAACTATGGCTACACCTTC.

V is TRBV19 and J is TRBJ2-7; D unclear. The CDR3 loop spans 15 amino acids. Germline V lookup: CDR1 LNHDA, CDR2 SQIVND (reference sequence). Trimming pared 10 bases from V and 2 bases from J, leaving 21 bases between. Here the CDR3 reads CATAPVSSRTYEQYF. Written as DNA, the CDR3 is TGTGCCACCGCGCCGGTTAGCAGTCGAACCTACGAGCAGTACTTC.

This sequence joins TRBV5-6 and TRBJ1-2, with TRBD1 as a possible D gene (5 bases). The V gene lost 2 bases and the J gene lost 7 bases, with 12 bases spanning the gap. The CDR3 covers 13 residues. Germline V gene data show CDR1 as SGHDT and CDR2 as YYEEEE. The CDR3 region is CASSLARGIGYTF. Here the CDR3 DNA reads TGTGCCAGCAGCTTAGCACGGGGGATTGGCTACACCTTC.

J is TRBJ1-4 and V is TRBV19; a weak D match, TRBD1 (6 bases). Germline values: CDR1 LNHDA, CDR2 SQIVND (reference sequence). This CDR3 has 14 residues. The V and J ends lost 3 bases and 4 bases respectively, with 9 bases between them. The CDR3 nucleotides read TGTGCCAGTAGTATTGGACAGATTAATGAAAAACTGTTTTTT. This translates into CASSIGQINEKLFF.

The count of this clone is one. This chain links TRBV27 with TRBJ2-2; D is ambiguous. This CDR3 spans 16 amino acids. The V gene lost 3 bases and the J gene lost 0 bases, with 11 bases spanning the gap. CDR1 is MNHEY, CDR2 SMNVEV, per germline (reference sequence). CDR3 nucleotides: TGTGCCAGCAGTTTTAGTGTAACCGCGAACACCGGGGAGCTGTTTTTT. Its translation is CASSFSVTANTGELFF.

The chain employs TRBV29-1 and TRBJ2-3, with a tentative D call TRBD2 (5 bases). Germline V gene sequence: CDR1 SQVTM, CDR2 ANQGSEA. The length of the CDR3 is 14 residues. Between the trimmed V and J ends, which lost 8 bases and 2 bases, there was a span of 17 bases. The CDR3 protein is CSIPEGLVTDTQYF. DNA for the CDR3: TGCAGCATCCCAGAAGGACTCGTCACAGATACGCAGTATTTT.